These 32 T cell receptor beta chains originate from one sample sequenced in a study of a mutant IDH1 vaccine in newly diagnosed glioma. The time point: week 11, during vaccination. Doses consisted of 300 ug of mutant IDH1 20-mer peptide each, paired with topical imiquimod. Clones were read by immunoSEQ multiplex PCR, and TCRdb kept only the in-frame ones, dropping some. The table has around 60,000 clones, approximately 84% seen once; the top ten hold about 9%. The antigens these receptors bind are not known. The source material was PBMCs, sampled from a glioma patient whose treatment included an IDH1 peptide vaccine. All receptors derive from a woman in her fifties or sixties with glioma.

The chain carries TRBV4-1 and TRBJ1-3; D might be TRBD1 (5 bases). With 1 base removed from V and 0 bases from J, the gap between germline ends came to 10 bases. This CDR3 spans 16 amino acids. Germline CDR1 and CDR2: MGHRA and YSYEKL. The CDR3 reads CASSQGDLNSGNTIYF. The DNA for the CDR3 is TGCGCCAGCAGCCAAGGGGACTTGAACTCTGGAAACACCATATATTTT.

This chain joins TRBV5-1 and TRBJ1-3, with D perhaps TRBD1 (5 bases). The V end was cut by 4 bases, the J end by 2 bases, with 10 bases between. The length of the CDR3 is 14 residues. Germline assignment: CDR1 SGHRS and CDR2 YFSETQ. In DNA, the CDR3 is TGCGCCAGCAGCAAAGGACAAGCTGGAAACACCATATATTTT. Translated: CASSKGQAGNTIYF.

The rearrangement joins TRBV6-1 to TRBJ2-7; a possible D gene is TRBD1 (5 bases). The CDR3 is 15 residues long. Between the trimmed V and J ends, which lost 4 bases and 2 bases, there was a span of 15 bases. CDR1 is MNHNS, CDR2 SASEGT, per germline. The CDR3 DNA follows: TGTGCCAGCAGTGGGCAGGGTGCTTCTCCCTACGAGCAGTACTTC. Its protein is CASSGQGASPYEQYF.

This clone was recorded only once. The CDR3 loop is CASGALNEQFF. CDR3 bases: TGTGCCAGCGGGGCCCTCAATGAGCAGTTCTTC. This chain joins TRBV11-3 and TRBJ2-1, with D tentatively TRBD1 (5 bases). Per the germline V gene, CDR1 is SGHNT and CDR2 is YENEEA. CDR3 length equals 11 residues. The germline V and J ends were trimmed by 8 bases and 6 bases, with 8 bases remaining between them.

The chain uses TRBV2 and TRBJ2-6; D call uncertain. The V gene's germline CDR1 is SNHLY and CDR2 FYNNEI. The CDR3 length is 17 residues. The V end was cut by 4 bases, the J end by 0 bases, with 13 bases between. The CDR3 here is CASSVRPVSSGANVLTF. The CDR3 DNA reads TGTGCCAGCAGTGTACGTCCAGTAAGCTCTGGGGCCAACGTCCTGACTTTC.

CDR3 sequence reads: CASSRTRTGATYEQYF. The CDR3 coding sequence is TGTGCCAGCAGTCGGACGCGGACAGGGGCGACCTACGAGCAGTACTTC. The rearrangement links TRBV27 to TRBJ2-7; 9 nucleotides align to TRBD1. Germline assignment: CDR1 MNHEY and CDR2 SMNVEV (reference sequence). Germline trimming cut 5 bases from V and 2 bases from J; bases unmatched to any gene: 10. CDR3 length equals 16 residues.

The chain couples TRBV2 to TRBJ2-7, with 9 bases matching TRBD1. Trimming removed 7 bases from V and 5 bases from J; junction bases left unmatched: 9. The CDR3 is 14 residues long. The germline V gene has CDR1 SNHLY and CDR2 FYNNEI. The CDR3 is CASNGQGLANEQYF. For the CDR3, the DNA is TGTGCCAGCAATGGACAGGGGTTAGCCAACGAGCAGTACTTC.

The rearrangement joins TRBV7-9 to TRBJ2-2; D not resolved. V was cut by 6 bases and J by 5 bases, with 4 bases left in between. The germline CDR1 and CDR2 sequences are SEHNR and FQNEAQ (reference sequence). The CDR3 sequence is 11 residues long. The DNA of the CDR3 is TGTGCCAGCAGTCGTACCGGGGAGCTGTTTTTT. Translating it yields CASSRTGELFF.

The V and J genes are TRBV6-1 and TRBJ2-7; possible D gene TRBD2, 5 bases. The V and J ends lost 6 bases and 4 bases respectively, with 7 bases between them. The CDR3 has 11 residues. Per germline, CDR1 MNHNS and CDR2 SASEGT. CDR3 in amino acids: CASRTNYEQYF. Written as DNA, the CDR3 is TGTGCCAGCAGGACTAATTACGAGCAGTACTTC.

The CDR3 spells CASSLAAGQVNQPQHF. Here the CDR3 DNA reads TGTGCCAGCAGCTTAGCGGCAGGACAGGTTAATCAGCCCCAGCATTTT. The rearrangement uses TRBV7-9 and TRBJ1-5; 7 bases agree with TRBD1. The V gene end was trimmed by 0 bases and the J gene end by 4 bases; junction bases not matched to a gene: 6. The CDR3 totals 16 residues. The germline CDR1 and CDR2 sequences are SEHNR and FQNEAQ (reference sequence).

CDR3 nucleotide sequence: TGTGCCAGCAGTCCTAACAGGGAGAACACTGAAGCTTTCTTT. Translating gives CASSPNRENTEAFF. The chain combines TRBV5-4 with TRBJ1-1, with a tentative D call TRBD1 (6 bases). The germline V gene has CDR1 SGHNT and CDR2 YYREEE (reference sequence). Trimming took 5 bases from V and 1 from J, leaving 12 bases between them. The CDR3 has 14 residues.

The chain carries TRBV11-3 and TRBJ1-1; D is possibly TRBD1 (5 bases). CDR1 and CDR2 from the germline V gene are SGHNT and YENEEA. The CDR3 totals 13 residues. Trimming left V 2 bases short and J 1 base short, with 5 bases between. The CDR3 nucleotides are TGTGCCAGCAGCTTAACAGGGAACACTGAAGCTTTCTTT. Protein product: CASSLTGNTEAFF.

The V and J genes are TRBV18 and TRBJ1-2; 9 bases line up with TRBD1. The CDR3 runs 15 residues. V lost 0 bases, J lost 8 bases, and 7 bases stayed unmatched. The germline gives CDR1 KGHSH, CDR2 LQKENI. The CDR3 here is CASSPPLTGGAGYTF. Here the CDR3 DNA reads TGTGCCAGCTCACCACCTTTGACAGGGGGAGCAGGCTACACCTTC.

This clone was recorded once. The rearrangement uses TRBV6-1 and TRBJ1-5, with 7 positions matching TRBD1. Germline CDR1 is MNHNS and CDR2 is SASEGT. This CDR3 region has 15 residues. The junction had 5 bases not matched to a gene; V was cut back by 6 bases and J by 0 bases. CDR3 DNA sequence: TGTGCCAGCAGCGCGGACAGGTATAGCAATCAGCCCCAGCATTTT. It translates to CASSADRYSNQPQHF.

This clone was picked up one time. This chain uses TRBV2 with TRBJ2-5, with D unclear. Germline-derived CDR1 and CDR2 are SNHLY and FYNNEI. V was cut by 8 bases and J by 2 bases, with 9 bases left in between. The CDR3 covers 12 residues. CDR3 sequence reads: CASGPVQETQYF. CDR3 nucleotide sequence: TGTGCCAGCGGGCCAGTTCAAGAGACCCAGTACTTC.

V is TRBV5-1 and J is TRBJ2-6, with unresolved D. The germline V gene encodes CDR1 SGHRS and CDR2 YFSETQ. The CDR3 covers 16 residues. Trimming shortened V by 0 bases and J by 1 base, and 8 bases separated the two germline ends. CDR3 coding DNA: TGCGCCAGCAGCTTGGGGACGGCTTCTGGGGCCAACGTCCTGACTTTC. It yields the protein CASSLGTASGANVLTF.

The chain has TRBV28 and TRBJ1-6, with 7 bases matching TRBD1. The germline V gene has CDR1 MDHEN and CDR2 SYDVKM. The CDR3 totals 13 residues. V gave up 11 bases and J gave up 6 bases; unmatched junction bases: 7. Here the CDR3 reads CASSGGFNSPLHF. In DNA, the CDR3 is TGTGCCTCCTCAGGGGGTTTTAATTCACCCCTCCACTTT.

This CDR3 reads CASSSPPPITDTEAFF. CDR3 sequence (DNA): TGTGCCAGCAGCTCACCCCCGCCGATCACGGACACTGAAGCTTTCTTT. This chain joins TRBV7-9 and TRBJ1-1; no clear D. V shed 4 bases and J shed 3 bases, with 18 bases lying between them. The CDR3 runs 16 residues. Germline CDR1 is SEHNR and CDR2 is FQNEAQ (reference sequence).

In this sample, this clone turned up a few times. CDR3 bases: TGCGCCAGCACCCTCCCAGGGGGCACTGAAGCTTTCTTT. This gives the protein CASTLPGGTEAFF. The chain uses TRBV5-1 and TRBJ1-1; 7 bases agree with TRBD1. CDR1 and CDR2 (germline): SGHRS, YFSETQ. The CDR3 consists of 13 residues. Trimming took 6 bases from V and 4 from J; bases not matched to a gene: 6.

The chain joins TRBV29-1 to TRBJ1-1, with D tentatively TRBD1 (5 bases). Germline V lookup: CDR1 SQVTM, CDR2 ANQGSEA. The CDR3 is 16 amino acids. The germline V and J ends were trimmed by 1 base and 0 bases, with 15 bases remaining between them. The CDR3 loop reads CSVEVPRVGMNTEAFF. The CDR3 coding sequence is TGCAGCGTTGAAGTCCCCAGGGTCGGGATGAACACTGAAGCTTTCTTT.

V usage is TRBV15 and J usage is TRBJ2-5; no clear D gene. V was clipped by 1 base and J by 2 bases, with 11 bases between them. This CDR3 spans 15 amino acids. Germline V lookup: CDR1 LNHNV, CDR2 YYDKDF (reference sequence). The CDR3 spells CATSRAAGGQETQYF. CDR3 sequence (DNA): TGTGCCACCAGCAGAGCTGCAGGCGGACAAGAGACCCAGTACTTC.

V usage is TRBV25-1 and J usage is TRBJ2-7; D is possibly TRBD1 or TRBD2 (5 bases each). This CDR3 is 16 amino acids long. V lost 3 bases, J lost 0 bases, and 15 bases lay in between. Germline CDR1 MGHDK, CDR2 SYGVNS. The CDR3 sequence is CASSDGGRQTSYEQYF. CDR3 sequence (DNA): TGTGCCAGCAGTGATGGGGGTCGGCAGACCTCCTACGAGCAGTACTTC.

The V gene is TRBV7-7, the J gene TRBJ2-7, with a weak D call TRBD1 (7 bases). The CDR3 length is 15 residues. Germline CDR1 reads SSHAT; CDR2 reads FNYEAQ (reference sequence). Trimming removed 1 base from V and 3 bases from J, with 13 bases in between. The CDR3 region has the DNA TGTGCCAGCAGCTTAGGAGCAGGGGGGAACTACGAGCAGTACTTC. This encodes CASSLGAGGNYEQYF.

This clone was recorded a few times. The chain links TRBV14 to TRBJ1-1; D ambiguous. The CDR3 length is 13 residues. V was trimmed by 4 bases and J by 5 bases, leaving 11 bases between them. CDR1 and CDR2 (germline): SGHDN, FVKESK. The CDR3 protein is CASSPAGKTEAFF. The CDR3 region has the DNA TGTGCCAGCAGCCCAGCGGGGAAGACTGAAGCTTTCTTT.

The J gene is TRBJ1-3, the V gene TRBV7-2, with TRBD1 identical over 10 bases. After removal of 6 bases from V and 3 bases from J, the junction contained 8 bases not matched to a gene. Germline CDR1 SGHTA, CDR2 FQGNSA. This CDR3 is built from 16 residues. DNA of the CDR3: TGTGCCAGCAGTATGGGACAGGGGAGAGATGGAAACACCATATATTTT. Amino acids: CASSMGQGRDGNTIYF.

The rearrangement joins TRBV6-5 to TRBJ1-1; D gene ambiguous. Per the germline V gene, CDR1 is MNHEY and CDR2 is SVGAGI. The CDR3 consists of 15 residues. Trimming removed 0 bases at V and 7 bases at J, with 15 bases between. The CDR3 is CASSYSWEPRNEAFF. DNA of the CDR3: TGTGCCAGCAGTTACTCGTGGGAACCCCGTAATGAAGCTTTCTTT.

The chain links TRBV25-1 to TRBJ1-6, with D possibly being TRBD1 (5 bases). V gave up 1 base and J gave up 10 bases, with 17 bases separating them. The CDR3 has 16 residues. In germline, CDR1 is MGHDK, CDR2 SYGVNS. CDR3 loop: CASSESTGGAGSPLHF. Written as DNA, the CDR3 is TGTGCCAGCAGTGAATCCACAGGCGGCGCCGGATCACCCCTCCACTTT.

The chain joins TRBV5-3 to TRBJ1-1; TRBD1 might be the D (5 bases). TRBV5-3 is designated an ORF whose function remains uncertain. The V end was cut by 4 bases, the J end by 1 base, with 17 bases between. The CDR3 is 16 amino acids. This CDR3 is CARSPRRGRPNTEAFF. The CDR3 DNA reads TGTGCCAGAAGCCCTCGAAGGGGACGGCCGAACACTGAAGCTTTCTTT.

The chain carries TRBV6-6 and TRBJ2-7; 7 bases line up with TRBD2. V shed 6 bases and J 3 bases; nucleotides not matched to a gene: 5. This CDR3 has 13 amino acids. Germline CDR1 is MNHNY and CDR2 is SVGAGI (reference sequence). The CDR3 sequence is CASRTGGGYEQYF. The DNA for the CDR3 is TGTGCCAGCAGAACGGGGGGAGGCTACGAGCAGTACTTC.

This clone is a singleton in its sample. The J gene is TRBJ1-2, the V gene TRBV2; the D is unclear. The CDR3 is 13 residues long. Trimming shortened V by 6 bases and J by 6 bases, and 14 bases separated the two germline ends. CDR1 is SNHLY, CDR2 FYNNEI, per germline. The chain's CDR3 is CASRRGFEDGYTF. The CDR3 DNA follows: TGTGCCAGCAGGCGGGGTTTTGAGGATGGCTACACCTTC.

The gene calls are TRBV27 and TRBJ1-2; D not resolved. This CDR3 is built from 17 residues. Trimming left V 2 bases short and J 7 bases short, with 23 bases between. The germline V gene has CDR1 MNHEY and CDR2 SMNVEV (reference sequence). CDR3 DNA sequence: TGTGCCAGCAGTTTACGGGCAGGACTACTCCCCAGCGCTGGCTACACCTTC. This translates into CASSLRAGLLPSAGYTF.

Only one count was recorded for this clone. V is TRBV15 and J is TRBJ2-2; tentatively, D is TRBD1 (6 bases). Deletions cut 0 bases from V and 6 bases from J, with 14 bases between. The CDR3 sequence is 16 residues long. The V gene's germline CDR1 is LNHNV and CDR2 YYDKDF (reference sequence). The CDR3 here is CATSRDYRAVSGELFF. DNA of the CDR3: TGTGCCACCAGCAGAGATTACAGGGCAGTCTCCGGGGAGCTGTTTTTT.